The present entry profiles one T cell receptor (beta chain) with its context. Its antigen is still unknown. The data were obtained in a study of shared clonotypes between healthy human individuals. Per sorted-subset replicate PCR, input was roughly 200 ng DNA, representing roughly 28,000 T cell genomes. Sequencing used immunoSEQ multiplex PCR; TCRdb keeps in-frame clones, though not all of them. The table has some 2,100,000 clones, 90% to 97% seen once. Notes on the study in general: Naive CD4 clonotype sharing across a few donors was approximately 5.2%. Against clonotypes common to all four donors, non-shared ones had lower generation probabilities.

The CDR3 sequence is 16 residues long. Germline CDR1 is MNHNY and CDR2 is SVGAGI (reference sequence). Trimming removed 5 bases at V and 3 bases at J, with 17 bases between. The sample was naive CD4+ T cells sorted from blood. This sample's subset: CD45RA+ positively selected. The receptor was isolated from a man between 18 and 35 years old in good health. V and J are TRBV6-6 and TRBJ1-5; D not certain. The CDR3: CASSVGNRGINQPQHF. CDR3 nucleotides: TGTGCCAGCAGTGTCGGAAATAGAGGGATCAATCAGCCCCAGCATTTT.